These T cell receptor beta chains were read from a single sample in a study of blood T cell repertoires in COVID-19. Libraries were prepared by immunoSEQ multiplex PCR; TCRdb keeps only in-frame clonotypes and omits some of them. This table holds fewer than 450,000 clones, roughly 90% found once. Sequenced: peripheral blood. The receptor set was obtained from a woman between 65 and 79 years old with COVID-19, enrolled during active disease. Both conserved end residues are part of each CDR3. D genes are given only for firm matches. The size field is filled for only some rows; it gives once, few, many or a size class.

clone size,J gene,D gene,V gene,CDR3 protein,CDR3 DNA
NA,TRBJ1-5,TRBD1,TRBV7-8,CASSFTGGDQPQHF,TGTGCCAGCAGCTTCACAGGGGGGGACCAGCCCCAGCATTTT
once,TRBJ2-1,TRBD1,TRBV10-3,CAIRRQGAMYNEQFF,TGTGCCATCAGGAGACAGGGGGCTATGTACAATGAGCAGTTCTTC
NA,TRBJ1-1,TRBD1,TRBV28,CASSSHGTGSYGAFF,TGTGCCAGCAGTTCGCACGGGACAGGGAGTTACGGAGCTTTCTTT
once,TRBJ1-1,NA,TRBV30,CAWSTGGGTEAFF,TGTGCCTGGAGTACCGGGGGGGGCACTGAAGCTTTCTTT
NA,TRBJ2-1,NA,TRBV11-2,CASSVDSLSNEQFF,TGTGCCAGCAGCGTAGACTCCCTGAGTAATGAGCAGTTCTTC
once,TRBJ1-1,NA,TRBV19,CASSQGNRVLAFF,TGTGCCAGTAGTCAAGGAAACAGGGTTTTGGCTTTCTTT
NA,TRBJ1-6,NA,TRBV11-2,CASSLVRVNSPLHF,TGTGCCAGCAGCTTAGTCAGGGTAAATTCACCCCTCCACTTT
NA,TRBJ1-6,TRBD1,TRBV4-3,CASSQVPQGAYNSPLHF,TGCGCCAGCAGCCAAGTTCCCCAGGGGGCCTATAATTCACCCCTCCACTTT
few,TRBJ1-2,NA,TRBV27,CASSLRGSGAANYGYTF,TGTGCCAGCAGTTTAAGGGGCAGCGGGGCTGCGAACTATGGCTACACCTTC
NA,TRBJ1-4,NA,TRBV28,CASSFNPRGEKLFF,TGTGCCAGCAGTTTTAACCCGAGGGGGGAAAAACTGTTTTTT
NA,TRBJ2-4,NA,TRBV4-1,CASSHVLRIAKNIQYF,TGCGCCAGCAGCCATGTACTTAGAATAGCCAAAAACATTCAGTACTTC
few,TRBJ2-7,TRBD2,TRBV11-2,CASSWGGITNSYEQYF,TGTGCCAGCAGCTGGGGGGGGATTACAAACTCCTACGAGCAGTACTTC
NA,TRBJ1-2,TRBD1,TRBV19,CASRIPGQVTGYTF,TGTGCCAGTAGGATACCGGGACAGGTTACCGGCTACACCTTC
once,TRBJ1-4,NA,TRBV9,CASSVGPGPNEKLFF,TGTGCCAGCAGCGTAGGACCTGGGCCAAATGAAAAACTGTTTTTT
NA,TRBJ1-5,NA,TRBV11-2,CASSLDGPNQPQHF,TGTGCCAGCAGCTTAGACGGTCCAAATCAGCCCCAGCATTTT
NA,TRBJ1-2,NA,TRBV5-1,CASSLGSGGNYGYTF,TGCGCCAGCAGCTTGGGTTCGGGGGGCAACTATGGCTACACCTTC
NA,TRBJ2-2,TRBD1,TRBV5-1,CASSLGQGEAGELFF,TGCGCCAGCAGCTTGGGACAGGGGGAAGCCGGGGAGCTGTTTTTT
NA,TRBJ1-1,NA,TRBV11-2,CASSFSAGGTEAFF,TGTGCCAGCAGCTTCTCCGCCGGCGGGACTGAAGCTTTCTTT
once,TRBJ2-2,NA,TRBV27,CASSFGGPNTGELFF,TGTGCCAGCAGTTTCGGGGGGCCTAACACCGGGGAGCTGTTTTTT
NA,TRBJ1-1,NA,TRBV2,CASNSGVNTEAFF,TGTGCCAGCAATTCAGGGGTGAACACTGAAGCTTTCTTT
NA,TRBJ2-7,TRBD1,TRBV9,CASSAAGTGGEEQYF,TGTGCCAGCAGCGCGGCCGGGACAGGGGGAGAAGAGCAGTACTTC
NA,TRBJ2-3,TRBD2,TRBV5-6,CASSFQSGGTQYF,TGTGCCAGCAGCTTCCAGTCGGGGGGTACGCAGTATTTT
once,TRBJ2-1,NA,TRBV28,CASSLSRYNEQFF,TGTGCCAGCAGTTTATCTCGGTACAATGAGCAGTTCTTC
NA,TRBJ2-3,TRBD2,TRBV6-5,CASRSRGGTDTQYF,TGTGCCAGCAGATCCCGGGGGGGCACAGATACGCAGTATTTT
NA,TRBJ1-5,NA,TRBV23-1,CASINREPQHF,TGCGCCAGCATCAACAGGGAGCCCCAGCATTTT
NA,TRBJ2-3,TRBD1,TRBV6-1,CASSENQGAPRGTTDTQYF,TGTGCCAGCAGTGAAAATCAGGGGGCGCCAAGGGGAACCACAGATACGCAGTATTTT
NA,TRBJ1-1,NA,TRBV12-3/TRBV12-4,CASRAGTNTEAFF,TGTGCCAGCCGCGCAGGAACCAACACTGAAGCTTTCTTT
NA,TRBJ1-2,TRBD1,TRBV9,CASSFQDRDYGYTF,TGTGCCAGCAGTTTTCAGGACAGGGACTATGGCTACACCTTC
NA,TRBJ2-3,TRBD2,TRBV9,CASSVGLAGEGDTQYF,TGTGCCAGCAGCGTAGGACTAGCGGGGGAAGGGGATACGCAGTATTTT
NA,TRBJ2-7,NA,TRBV27,CASSSRAHEQYF,TGTGCCAGCAGTTCGAGGGCCCACGAGCAGTACTTC
NA,TRBJ1-3,TRBD1,TRBV27,CASSPITGTGGNTIYF,TGTGCCAGCAGCCCTATAACCGGGACAGGGGGAAACACCATATATTTT
few,TRBJ2-1,TRBD1,TRBV29-1,CSAGQVDEQFF,TGCAGCGCGGGACAGGTGGATGAGCAGTTCTTC
NA,TRBJ2-5,TRBD2,TRBV6-1,CASSEARGLVGKETQYF,TGTGCCAGCAGTGAAGCGCGGGGACTAGTGGGCAAAGAGACCCAGTACTTC
NA,TRBJ2-7,NA,TRBV27,CASSFTTKAEQYF,TGTGCCAGCAGTTTCACCACTAAGGCCGAGCAGTACTTC
NA,TRBJ2-7,NA,TRBV6-5,CASRPLTGSYEQYF,TGTGCCAGCAGACCCTTGACAGGCTCCTACGAGCAGTACTTC
NA,TRBJ2-1,TRBD2,TRBV24-1,CATSDARGLAGGPGNEQFF,TGTGCCACCAGTGACGCCAGGGGACTAGCGGGGGGGCCGGGTAATGAGCAGTTCTTC
NA,TRBJ1-2,TRBD1,TRBV6-7,CASSYSRTGDYGYTF,TGTGCCAGCAGTTACTCCAGGACAGGCGACTATGGCTACACCTTC
once,TRBJ2-1,TRBD1,TRBV7-2,CASSSDRGSYNEQFF,TGTGCCAGCAGCTCCGACAGGGGATCCTACAATGAGCAGTTCTTC
NA,TRBJ2-5,TRBD2,TRBV3-1/TRBV3-2,CASSQQTSGRETQYF,TGTGCCAGCAGCCAACAAACTAGCGGGCGAGAGACCCAGTACTTC
NA,TRBJ1-1,NA,TRBV5-1,CASKANTEAFF,TGCGCCAGCAAAGCGAACACTGAAGCTTTCTTT
NA,TRBJ1-1,TRBD1,TRBV9,CASSVWDRGGTEAFF,TGTGCCAGCAGCGTATGGGACAGGGGTGGGACTGAAGCTTTCTTT
NA,TRBJ2-7,NA,TRBV7-2,CASTYRDTSYEQYF,TGTGCCAGCACCTACCGGGACACGTCCTACGAGCAGTACTTC
NA,TRBJ1-2,NA,TRBV30,CAWSVREGGPNYGYTF,TGTGCCTGGAGTGTACGGGAAGGGGGACCCAACTATGGCTACACCTTC
NA,TRBJ2-7,TRBD1,TRBV30,CAWSGQGISEQYF,TGTGCCTGGAGCGGACAGGGGATAAGCGAGCAGTACTTC
NA,TRBJ2-7,TRBD1,TRBV10-3,CAISESRGQTYEQYF,TGTGCCATCAGTGAGTCGAGGGGACAGACCTACGAGCAGTACTTC
NA,TRBJ1-1,NA,TRBV7-2,CASSWGRVAEAFF,TGTGCCAGCAGCTGGGGCAGGGTTGCTGAAGCTTTCTTT
NA,TRBJ1-1,TRBD1,TRBV7-9,CASSSSPGRGLAEAFF,TGTGCCAGCAGCTCCTCTCCGGGCAGGGGGCTGGCTGAAGCTTTCTTT